This T cell receptor (beta chain) appears in the sequencing data of a study of T cell responses to AZD1222 COVID-19 vaccine. Study-level findings and limits: Spike-wide coverage was observed for vaccine-associated CD4 TCRs, with dominant responses at 160-218 and 743-854. Only a handful of people who got AZD1222 tested seropositive at baseline.

Comments on this clone: The antigen is unknown.

Libraries were prepared by immunoSEQ multiplex PCR; TCRdb keeps only in-frame clonotypes and omits some of them. The sample gives 150,000 to 200,000 clones, 80% to 95% of which show up once; approximately 2.3% is in the top ten. V lost 0 bases and J lost 6, with 10 bases in between. Germline V gene data show CDR1 as SGHRS and CDR2 as YFSETQ. This CDR3 comprises 14 residues. The source is an adult in good health. Sequenced material: peripheral blood, taken on day 0 of AZD1222 vaccination. The chain is built from TRBV5-1 and TRBJ2-1; a possible D gene is TRBD2 (6 bases). CDR3 DNA sequence: TGCGCCAGCAGCTTGGCCGCGGGAAGCAATGAGCAGTTCTTC. Protein product: CASSLAAGSNEQFF.